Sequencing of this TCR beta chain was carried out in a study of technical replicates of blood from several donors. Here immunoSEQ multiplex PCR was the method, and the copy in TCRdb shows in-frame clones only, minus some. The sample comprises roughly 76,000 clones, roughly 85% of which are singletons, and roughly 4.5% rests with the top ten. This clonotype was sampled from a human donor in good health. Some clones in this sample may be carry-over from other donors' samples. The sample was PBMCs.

CDR3 DNA: TGTGCCAGCAGCTTAGTTGCTCAGTCCTCCTACGAGCAGTACTTC. Its protein is CASSLVAQSSYEQYF. The chain joins TRBV7-2 to TRBJ2-7; D is unresolved. In germline, CDR1 is SGHTA, CDR2 FQGNSA. The CDR3 covers 15 residues. Deletions cut 1 base from V and 0 bases from J, with 10 bases between.